One and the same sample provided the 2 T cell receptor beta chains below, sequenced in a study of blood T cell repertoires in COVID-19. Repertoires were generated with immunoSEQ multiplex PCR, while TCRdb's copy carries only in-frame clones and drops some. The sample has some 250,000 clones; around nine tenths are singletons. The material sequenced was peripheral blood. The origin of the receptors is a woman aged 55-75 years with COVID-19, enrolled during active disease.

This chain joins TRBV2 and TRBJ2-1; D is uncertain. Germline CDR1 is SNHLY and CDR2 is FYNNEI. V shed 10 bases and J shed 9 bases, with 10 bases lying between them. The CDR3 has 10 amino acids. The DNA of the CDR3 is TGTGCCACCATGGTGCGTGAGCAGTTCTTC. Protein: CATMVREQFF.

The rearrangement joins TRBV5-6 to TRBJ1-1; D unclear. Trimming shortened V by 2 bases and J by 2 bases, and 7 bases separated the two germline ends. The germline V gene has CDR1 SGHDT and CDR2 YYEEEE. This CDR3 contains 13 residues. The CDR3 DNA is TGTGCCAGCAGCTTCAGAACAAACACTGAAGCTTTCTTT. Amino acid sequence: CASSFRTNTEAFF.